These 19 T cell receptor beta chains were all obtained from the same sample, sequenced in a study of Ad26.COV2.S vaccination and SARS-CoV-2 variants. Sequencing used immunoSEQ multiplex PCR; TCRdb keeps in-frame clones, though not all of them. The sample shows approximately 150,000 clones, roughly 89% of them seen only once. Here the sequenced sample was peripheral blood, taken after recovery from COVID-19. The receptors come from a human donor who had recovered from COVID-19.

The chain uses TRBV6-5 and TRBJ2-7; D unclear. Germline assignment: CDR1 MNHEY and CDR2 SVGAGI. With 8 bases removed from V and 0 bases from J, the gap between germline ends came to 14 bases. This CDR3 region has 14 residues. DNA for the CDR3: TGTGCCAGCTGTTTGTGTCACAACTCCTACGAGCAGTACTTC. Translation gives CASCLCHNSYEQYF.

The chain recombines TRBV5-1 with TRBJ2-5; D is undetermined. CDR1 and CDR2 from the germline V gene are SGHRS and YFSETQ. V lost 4 bases to trimming and J lost 3 bases, with 10 bases between them. CDR3 length equals 13 residues. The CDR3 protein is CASSQRVEETQYF. The CDR3 nucleotides are TGCGCCAGCAGCCAGAGAGTCGAAGAGACCCAGTACTTC.

In this sample, this clone turned up a few times. The chain carries TRBV11-2 and TRBJ1-6, with D unresolved. Trimming cost V 3 bases and J 2 bases, with 11 bases left between them. Germline CDR1 SGHAT, CDR2 FQNNGV. This CDR3 region has 16 residues. CDR3 DNA sequence: TGTGCCAGCAGCTTGTACCTAACGACCTATAATTCACCCCTCCACTTT. It specifies CASSLYLTTYNSPLHF.

The chain employs TRBV7-9 and TRBJ2-1; TRBD2 matches 11 bases. This CDR3 has 16 residues. The trim removed 3 bases at V and 4 bases at J, leaving 5 bases unmatched. Germline V gene sequence: CDR1 SEHNR, CDR2 FQNEAQ (reference sequence). The CDR3 sequence is CASSFQTSGDYNEQFF. CDR3 nucleotides: TGTGCCAGCAGCTTCCAGACTAGCGGGGATTACAATGAGCAGTTCTTC.

This clone was counted between two and nine times. The rearrangement links TRBV11-2 to TRBJ2-2, with a weak D call TRBD1 (6 bases). V dropped 0 bases and J dropped 7 bases, with 12 bases sitting between them. CDR1 and CDR2 (germline): SGHAT, FQNNGV. This CDR3 is 15 amino acids long. In DNA, the CDR3 is TGTGCCAGCAGCTTAGATACAGGGCAAATCGGGGAGCTGTTTTTT. Translation: CASSLDTGQIGELFF.

This chain uses TRBV9 with TRBJ1-1; 8 bases agree with TRBD1. Trimming cost V 4 bases and J 4 bases; bases outside gene matches: 6. Per germline, CDR1 SGDLS and CDR2 YYNGEE. The CDR3 covers 14 residues. CDR3 DNA: TGTGCCAGCAGCTCAGACAGGGGTGGCACTGAAGCTTTCTTT. Amino acid sequence: CASSSDRGGTEAFF.

This clone has a handful of counts. The chain recombines TRBV6-5 with TRBJ1-1; 8 bases match TRBD1. This CDR3 comprises 14 residues. Germline V gives CDR1 MNHEY, CDR2 SVGAGI. The J segment lost 1 base and the V segment lost 2 bases, leaving 0 bases of the junction unmatched. DNA of the CDR3: TGTGCCAGCAGTTACCAGGGGGCGAACACTGAAGCTTTCTTT. It yields the protein CASSYQGANTEAFF.

The rearrangement uses TRBV9 and TRBJ2-5, with 9 bases aligning to TRBD1. Germline V gene lookup returns CDR1 SGDLS and CDR2 YYNGEE. This CDR3 is built from 15 residues. Unmatched junction bases numbered 6, after V lost 5 bases and J lost 1 base. CDR3 coding DNA: TGTGCCAGCAGTGGGACAGGGCTTCCCCAAGAGACCCAGTACTTC. Translating it yields CASSGTGLPQETQYF.

This chain joins TRBV29-1 and TRBJ1-1, with a tentative D call TRBD1 (6 bases). The ends were cut back, 0 bases at V and 11 bases at J, with 16 bases in the middle. The CDR3 extends over 13 amino acids. Germline V lookup: CDR1 SQVTM, CDR2 ANQGSEA. The DNA of the CDR3 is TGCAGCGTTGAAGATTCCACAGGGCTGAGGGCTTTCTTT. This codes for CSVEDSTGLRAFF.

This clone was seen only once. The chain combines TRBV5-1 with TRBJ2-6, with D uncertain. Germline assignment: CDR1 SGHRS and CDR2 YFSETQ. The CDR3 is 14 residues long. Between the trimmed V and J ends, which lost 2 bases and 4 bases, there was a span of 7 bases. This CDR3 is CASSLAIGANVLTF. The CDR3 bases are TGCGCCAGCAGCTTAGCTATCGGGGCCAACGTCCTGACTTTC.

CDR3 bases: TGTGCCAGCAGTTTGGGACAGGCTTACACCGGGGAGCTGTTTTTT. As protein: CASSLGQAYTGELFF. This chain connects TRBV28 to TRBJ2-2, with 8 positions matching TRBD1. CDR1 is MDHEN, CDR2 SYDVKM, per germline. Unmatched junction bases numbered 3, after V lost 3 bases and J lost 3 bases. CDR3 length: 15 amino acids.

V and J are TRBV6-2 or TRBV6-3 and TRBJ2-1, with D possibly matching TRBD2 (5 bases). The V gene's germline CDR1 is MNHEY and CDR2 SVGEGT. Trimming took off 0 bases at V and 9 bases at J, with 12 bases between the two ends. The CDR3 has 14 amino acids. This CDR3 reads CASSYSGAEGEQFF. The CDR3 nucleotides read TGTGCCAGCAGTTACTCGGGCGCCGAGGGTGAGCAGTTCTTC.

V is TRBV28 and J is TRBJ1-1; D gene unclear. CDR3 length equals 11 residues. Trimming removed 2 bases from V and 7 bases from J, with 5 bases in between. Looked up from germline, CDR1 is MDHEN and CDR2 is SYDVKM. In nucleotides, the CDR3 is TGTGCCAGCAGTTTAGCGGTTGAAGCTTTCTTT. Its protein product is CASSLAVEAFF.

The chain couples TRBV14 to TRBJ2-7, with D uncertain. This CDR3 has 15 amino acids. Germline V CDR1 and CDR2: SGHDN, FVKESK. V was clipped by 0 bases and J by 0 bases, with 9 bases between them. The DNA of the CDR3 is TGTGCCAGCAGCCAAGACAGCGTGAGCTCCTACGAGCAGTACTTC. Its protein product is CASSQDSVSSYEQYF.

The V gene is TRBV19, the J gene TRBJ1-1, with a possible D match to TRBD1 (5 bases). Germline V CDR1 and CDR2: LNHDA, SQIVND (reference sequence). The CDR3 extends over 14 amino acids. Trimming stripped 4 bases from V and 6 bases from J, with 15 bases between. CDR3 nucleotide sequence: TGTGCCAGTAGTAGGCCCCAAGCGGGGGCTGAAGCTTTCTTT. Amino acid sequence: CASSRPQAGAEAFF.

The chain carries TRBV6-5 and TRBJ1-3, with TRBD1 identical over 7 bases. The germline V gene encodes CDR1 MNHEY and CDR2 SVGAGI. The trim removed 7 bases at V and 4 bases at J, leaving 10 bases unmatched. CDR3 length: 15 residues. The CDR3 loop is CASNSGGPTGNTIYF. The CDR3 DNA reads TGTGCCAGCAACTCAGGGGGACCCACAGGAAACACCATATATTTT.

This chain joins TRBV4-3 and TRBJ1-1; 8 positions match TRBD1. Germline V gene sequence: CDR1 LGHNA, CDR2 YSLEER. The junction had 10 bases not matched to a gene; V was cut back by 4 bases and J by 3 bases. The length of the CDR3 is 16 residues. CDR3 sequence: CASSLWADRVYTEAFF. The CDR3 DNA sequence: TGCGCCAGCAGCCTATGGGCGGACAGGGTGTACACTGAAGCTTTCTTT.

The chain recombines TRBV28 with TRBJ2-3, with TRBD1 matching over 9 bases. The CDR3 loop spans 14 amino acids. V trimming: 7 bases; J trimming: 10 bases; junction bases outside the gene matches: 12. Per germline, CDR1 MDHEN and CDR2 SYDVKM. CDR3 amino acids: CASNTPGQGVAQYF. CDR3 nucleotides: TGTGCCAGCAACACACCGGGACAGGGTGTCGCGCAGTATTTT.

The DNA for the CDR3 is TGTGCCAGCAGCGAGAAGCCCCTGAGCGCCTATAATTCACCCCTCCACTTT. This encodes CASSEKPLSAYNSPLHF. The chain joins TRBV7-9 to TRBJ1-6; D is ambiguous. Per germline, CDR1 SEHNR and CDR2 FQNEAQ (reference sequence). V was cut by 5 bases and J by 2 bases, with 16 bases left in between. This CDR3 has 17 residues.